The 17 T cell receptor beta chains given below trace back to one sample, sequenced in a study of human T cells and chemical hapten exposure. Indicated time point: pre-sensitization, week 0. The treatment denotes: therapeutic diphenylcyclopropenone sensitization with weekly scalp DPC. Each CDR3 protein is one row after TCRdb ran MiXCR on the RACE reads. The sample has around 260,000 distinct CDR3 sequences; 7.5% to 9% are singletons. The sample here was whole blood, taken in connection with sensitization to the hapten diphenylcyclopropenone (DPC). The receptors shown here come from a woman in her 40s with alopecia areata. Some clones in this sample may be carry-over from other donors' samples.

The rearrangement links TRBV5-5 to TRBJ1-2, with a tentative D call TRBD1 (6 bases). Trimming took 4 bases from V and 11 from J, leaving 15 bases between them. Germline loops: CDR1 SGHKS, CDR2 YYEKEE (reference sequence). This CDR3 comprises 12 residues. The CDR3 sequence: CASSPRTARYTF. The CDR3 coding sequence is TGTGCCAGCAGCCCAAGGACAGCGCGATACACCTTC.

This clonotype was picked up many times. J is TRBJ2-1 and V is TRBV7-8; D not certain. This CDR3 is built from 12 residues. Germline loops: CDR1 SGHVS, CDR2 FQNEAQ. Trimming stripped 5 bases from V and 5 bases from J, with 7 bases between. CDR3 residues: CASSPPDNEQFF. CDR3 bases: TGTGCCAGCAGCCCCCCCGACAATGAGCAGTTCTTC.

This clonotype occurred a few times. This chain uses TRBV19 with TRBJ2-1, with a tentative D call TRBD2 (6 bases). In germline, CDR1 is LNHDA, CDR2 SQIVND (reference sequence). Trimming stripped 4 bases from V and 0 bases from J, with 22 bases between. This CDR3 spans 19 amino acids. CDR3 residues: CASSTRLPGTVSSYNEQFF. The CDR3 coding sequence is TGTGCCAGTAGTACCAGATTACCTGGGACTGTGAGCTCCTACAATGAGCAGTTCTTC. Based on the CDR3 plus reference TRBV19 and TRBJ2-1, the full variable domain is DGGITQSPKYLFRKEGQNVTLSCEQNLNHDAMYWYRQDPGQGLRLIYYSQIVNDFQKGDIAEGYSVSREKKESFPLTVTSAQKNPTAFYLCASSTRLPGTVSSYNEQFFGPGTRLTVL.

The rearrangement links TRBV5-1 to TRBJ2-7, with 7 bases aligning to TRBD1. With 3 bases clipped from V and 1 base from J, the junction kept 13 bases outside the gene matches. This CDR3 is 17 amino acids long. Germline-derived CDR1 and CDR2 are SGHRS and YFSETQ. CDR3: CASSWGNTGQLSYEQYF. In DNA, the CDR3 is TGCGCCAGCAGCTGGGGAAATACGGGACAGCTTTCCTACGAGCAGTACTTC.

This clonotype was detected only a few times. The chain is built from TRBV7-9 and TRBJ2-7; D is perhaps TRBD2 (6 bases). The V gene's germline CDR1 is SEHNR and CDR2 FQNEAQ (reference sequence). Trimming took 0 bases from V and 2 from J, leaving 11 bases between them. The CDR3 covers 15 residues. Here the CDR3 DNA reads TGTGCCAGCAGCTTAGCGGCGGGGCGGACCTACGAGCAGTACTTC. Protein product: CASSLAAGRTYEQYF. The full variable domain, completed using reference TRBV7-9 and TRBJ2-7, is DTGVSQNPRHKITKRGQNVTFRCDPISEHNRLYWYRQTLGQGPEFLTYFQNEAQLEKSRLLSDRFSAERPKGSFSTLEIQRTEQGDSAMYLCASSLAAGRTYEQYFGPGTRLTVT.

The rearrangement joins TRBV12-3 or TRBV12-4 to TRBJ2-7; 8 bases agree with TRBD1. V shed 3 bases, J shed 3 bases, and the junction held 4 bases outside the gene matches. The CDR3 is 14 amino acids. Here the CDR3 DNA reads TGTGCCAGCAGTTTCCGACAGGGGAGCTACGAGCAGTACTTC. Translated: CASSFRQGSYEQYF.

This clonotype came up many times. The J gene is TRBJ1-2, the V gene TRBV20-1; the match to TRBD1 covers 8 bases. This CDR3 is 15 amino acids long. Losses at the gene ends were 0 bases for V and 3 bases for J; bases not matched to a gene: 6. Germline V gene lookup returns CDR1 DFQATT and CDR2 SNEGSKA (reference sequence). In DNA form, the CDR3 reads TGCAGTGCTAGAGATCCTTCGACAGGGGACTATGGCTACACCTTC. Residues: CSARDPSTGDYGYTF.

This clonotype has a count of ten or more. V is TRBV7-9 and J is TRBJ1-5; D ambiguous. Germline CDR1 is SEHNR and CDR2 is FQNEAQ (reference sequence). V lost 1 base, J lost 3 bases, and 7 bases lay in between. This CDR3 contains 14 residues. CDR3 in amino acids: CASSLVGYNQPQHF. CDR3 nucleotide sequence: TGTGCCAGCAGCTTAGTAGGCTACAATCAGCCCCAGCATTTT.

This clonotype was recorded at least ten times. The V and J genes are TRBV24-1 and TRBJ2-3, with D uncertain. This CDR3 contains 11 residues. V was cut by 3 bases and J by 5 bases, with 2 bases left in between. Looked up from germline, CDR1 is KGHDR and CDR2 is SFDVKD. The CDR3 region is CATSDRDTQYF. The DNA of the CDR3 is TGTGCCACCAGTGATAGAGATACGCAGTATTTT.

This clonotype was seen a few times. V is TRBV12-3 or TRBV12-4 and J is TRBJ2-1; 10 bases are a match to TRBD2. With V trimmed by 6 bases and J by 3 bases, 8 bases remained unmatched. CDR3 length equals 16 residues. CDR3 sequence reads: CASRWTSGRFYNEQFF. The CDR3 DNA sequence: TGTGCCAGCAGATGGACTAGCGGAAGATTCTACAATGAGCAGTTCTTC.

The rearrangement uses TRBV7-9 and TRBJ1-1, with unresolved D. CDR3 length: 14 amino acids. V lost 1 base and J lost 0, with 6 bases in between. CDR1 is SEHNR and CDR2 is FQNEAQ in the germline V gene (reference sequence). The DNA for the CDR3 is TGTGCCAGCAGCTTAGGACCGATGAACACTGAAGCTTTCTTT. As protein: CASSLGPMNTEAFF.

This clonotype was seen repeatedly, ten times or more. This rearrangement joins TRBV6-5 to TRBJ1-1; D gene ambiguous. V lost 5 bases, J lost 0 bases, and 4 bases lay in between. Germline V CDR1 and CDR2: MNHEY, SVGAGI. The CDR3 totals 12 residues. Here the CDR3 DNA reads TGTGCCAGCAGTGACATGAACACTGAAGCTTTCTTT. Translating gives CASSDMNTEAFF.

This clonotype was counted at least ten times. The J gene is TRBJ1-6, the V gene TRBV5-1; TRBD1 is a possible D gene (6 bases). CDR1 is SGHRS and CDR2 is YFSETQ in the germline V gene. There are 14 residues in the CDR3. Trimming took off 0 bases at V and 7 bases at J, with 8 bases between the two ends. The CDR3 DNA is TGCGCCAGCAGCTTGGAACAGGGAAATTCACCCCTCCACTTT. Its protein is CASSLEQGNSPLHF.

Many counts were recorded for this clonotype. J is TRBJ2-1 and V is TRBV10-3, with 9 bases identical to TRBD1. CDR1 is ENHRY, CDR2 SYGVKD, per germline. The CDR3 is 14 residues long. Trimming took 8 bases from V and 9 from J; bases not matched to a gene: 11. CDR3 in amino acids: CAIHKGTGSGEQFF. CDR3 DNA: TGTGCCATCCACAAGGGGACAGGGTCGGGTGAGCAGTTCTTC.

The rearrangement links TRBV29-1 to TRBJ1-2; D is possibly TRBD1 (6 bases). This CDR3 has 13 amino acids. Germline-derived CDR1 and CDR2 are SQVTM and ANQGSEA. V lost 7 bases, J lost 3 bases, and 15 bases lay in between. The CDR3 DNA follows: TGCAGCGCTGAGGGGGGCGGGCACTATGGCTACACCTTC. Its translation: CSAEGGGHYGYTF.

This clonotype was seen many times. The V gene is TRBV18, the J gene TRBJ2-7, with a possible D match to TRBD1 (5 bases). This CDR3 region has 14 residues. From germline, CDR1 is KGHSH and CDR2 LQKENI. Between the trimmed V and J ends, which lost 5 bases and 0 bases, there was a span of 11 bases. The CDR3 region has the DNA TGTGCCAGCTCAGCCAAGGGGTCCTCCTACGAGCAGTACTTC. Amino acids: CASSAKGSSYEQYF.

The sample holds a few counts of this clonotype. The chain recombines TRBV5-1 with TRBJ1-6; D not certain. Trimming shortened V by 0 bases and J by 1 base, and 8 bases separated the two germline ends. CDR3 size: 16 residues. The germline V gene encodes CDR1 SGHRS and CDR2 YFSETQ. CDR3 sequence: CASSLEGPSYNSPLHF. CDR3 nucleotides: TGCGCCAGCAGCTTGGAAGGGCCTTCCTATAATTCACCCCTCCACTTT. Drawing the rest from reference TRBV5-1 and TRBJ1-6, the complete variable domain is KAGVTQTPRYLIKTRGQQVTLSCSPISGHRSVSWYQQTPGQGLQFLFEYFSETQRNKGNFPGRFSGRQFSNSRSEMNVSTLELGDSALYLCASSLEGPSYNSPLHFGNGTRLTVT.